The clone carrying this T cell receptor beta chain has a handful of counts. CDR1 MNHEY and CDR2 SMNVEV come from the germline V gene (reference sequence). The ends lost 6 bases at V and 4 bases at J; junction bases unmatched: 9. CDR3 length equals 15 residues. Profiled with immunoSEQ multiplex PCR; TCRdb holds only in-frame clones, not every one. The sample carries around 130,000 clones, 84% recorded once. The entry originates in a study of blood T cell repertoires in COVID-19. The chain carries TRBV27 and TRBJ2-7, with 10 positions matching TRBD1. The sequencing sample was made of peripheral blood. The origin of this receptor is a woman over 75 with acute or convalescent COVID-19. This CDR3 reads CASSRTGGPGYEQYF. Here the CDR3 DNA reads TGTGCCAGCAGCCGGACAGGGGGGCCCGGGTACGAGCAGTACTTC.